This entry lists 15 T cell receptor beta chains sequenced from one sample in a study of T-cell reconstitution after alpha-beta-depleted transplantation in children. Preparation of the TCRbeta library involved a method that used unique molecular identifiers. A single record per CDR3 protein comes from TCRdb applying MiXCR to the PCR reads. The table shows 100,000 or so distinct CDR3 sequences, with roughly 7.6% occurring only once. Sequencing used PBMCs, obtained before TCRalphabeta/CD19-depleted stem cell transplant. These receptors came from a boy aged 2 to 10 with acute lymphoblastic leukemia, due to receive a stem cell transplant.

The rearrangement joins TRBV20-1 to TRBJ2-3; a possible D gene is TRBD2 (6 bases). The ends were cut back, 5 bases at V and 1 base at J, with 10 bases in the middle. The CDR3 covers 13 residues. The germline gives CDR1 DFQATT, CDR2 SNEGSKA (reference sequence). The DNA for the CDR3 is TGCAGTGCTCGGTGGGGGGGCACAGATACGCAGTATTTT. Translated, it gives CSARWGGTDTQYF.

This clonotype was seen only a few times. This rearrangement joins TRBV4-3 to TRBJ2-7; 9 bases map to TRBD1. V trimming: 4 bases; J trimming: 5 bases; junction bases outside the gene matches: 12. Germline V gene data show CDR1 as LGHNA and CDR2 as YSLEER. The CDR3 contains 16 residues. This CDR3 reads CASSRLQGALPNEQYF. CDR3 in DNA: TGCGCCAGCAGCCGCCTACAGGGGGCCCTACCTAACGAGCAGTACTTC.

The rearrangement uses TRBV5-6 and TRBJ2-4; D uncertain. The CDR3 is made up of 15 amino acids. V was pared by 0 bases and J by 1 base, with 8 bases between. Germline CDR1 reads SGHDT; CDR2 reads YYEEEE. The CDR3 is CASSLAGSAKNIQYF. The CDR3 DNA follows: TGTGCCAGCAGCTTGGCCGGCTCGGCCAAAAACATTCAGTACTTC.

Ten or more counts support this clonotype. J is TRBJ1-1 and V is TRBV5-1; 10 bases match TRBD1. The CDR3 sequence is 16 residues long. J lost 4 bases, V lost 1 base, and 7 bases had no gene match. Germline CDR1 reads SGHRS; CDR2 reads YFSETQ. This CDR3 reads CASSLLPTGGLTEAFF. DNA of the CDR3: TGCGCCAGCAGCTTGCTCCCGACAGGGGGCCTCACTGAAGCTTTCTTT.

A remark on this clonotype: A read error is possible here, since a much larger clone lies one base away. This chain connects TRBV7-9 to TRBJ2-3; D perhaps matches TRBD1 (6 bases). Looked up from germline, CDR1 is SEHNR and CDR2 is FQNEAQ (reference sequence). Between the trimmed V and J ends, which lost 6 bases and 1 base, there was a span of 17 bases. This CDR3 region has 16 residues. The CDR3 DNA reads as TGTGCCAGCAGGGCAGCGTTGGGACATGGCACAGATACGCAGTATTTT. Protein: CASRAALGHGTDTQYF. Based on the CDR3 plus reference TRBV7-9 and TRBJ2-3, the full variable domain is DTGVSQNPRHKITKRGQNVTFRCDPISEHNRLYWYRQTLGQGPEFLTYFQNEAQLEKSRLLSDRFSAERPKGSFSTLEIQRTEQGDSAMYLCASRAALGHGTDTQYFGPGTRLTVL.

In this sample, this clonotype turned up many times. The chain joins TRBV27 to TRBJ1-1; D is possibly TRBD1 (6 bases). Germline V gene lookup returns CDR1 MNHEY and CDR2 SMNVEV (reference sequence). The CDR3 is 14 residues long. Between the trimmed V and J ends, which lost 4 bases and 1 base, there was a span of 10 bases. CDR3 sequence (DNA): TGTGCCAGCAGTTCGGCAGGGGCGAACACTGAAGCTTTCTTT. It encodes CASSSAGANTEAFF.

There are many counts of this clonotype. The CDR3 protein is CATSDLVVQSQGAVNEQFF. The CDR3 DNA sequence: TGTGCCACCAGTGATTTAGTGGTCCAGTCACAGGGGGCGGTCAATGAGCAGTTCTTC. The chain combines TRBV24-1 with TRBJ2-1, with 9 positions matching TRBD1. Germline CDR1 reads KGHDR; CDR2 reads SFDVKD. The CDR3 has 19 amino acids. Unmatched junction bases numbered 15, after V lost 1 base and J lost 6 bases.

This clonotype showed up many times. The chain has TRBV5-1 and TRBJ2-5, with TRBD1 as a possible D gene (5 bases). The germline V gene encodes CDR1 SGHRS and CDR2 YFSETQ. V lost 2 bases and J 0 bases, leaving 11 bases between the germline ends. The length of the CDR3 is 15 residues. The CDR3 DNA is TGCGCCAGCAGCTTCGGCAGACAGCACCAAGAGACCCAGTACTTC. Translating it yields CASSFGRQHQETQYF.

The chain recombines TRBV2 with TRBJ1-1, with 11 bases matching TRBD1. Looked up from germline, CDR1 is SNHLY and CDR2 is FYNNEI. The ends lost 9 bases at V and 2 bases at J; junction bases unmatched: 11. The CDR3 is made up of 16 amino acids. This CDR3 reads CARDSDRGHVNTEAFF. The CDR3 nucleotides are TGTGCCAGGGATTCGGACAGGGGGCACGTTAACACTGAAGCTTTCTTT.

The chain links TRBV6-1 to TRBJ2-7; 9 bases are shared with TRBD2. In germline, CDR1 is MNHNS, CDR2 SASEGT. The CDR3 is made up of 16 amino acids. Trimming removed 6 bases from V and 5 bases from J; junction bases left unmatched: 14. This CDR3 is CASSLHSGTSQDEQYF. Written as DNA, the CDR3 is TGTGCCAGCAGCCTCCACTCCGGGACTAGCCAGGACGAGCAGTACTTC.

This clonotype was counted between two and nine times. The chain joins TRBV20-1 to TRBJ1-3, with TRBD1 matching 7 bases. Per the germline V gene, CDR1 is DFQATT and CDR2 is SNEGSKA (reference sequence). The V segment lost 6 bases and the J segment 3 bases; nucleotides outside the gene matches: 8. The CDR3 contains 14 residues. The DNA for the CDR3 is TGCAGTGCGCTTGACAGGGAACGTGGAAACACCATATATTTT. Translating gives CSALDRERGNTIYF.

This clonotype has ten or more counts. The V call is TRBV18, the J call TRBJ2-1; TRBD2 aligns across 13 bases. Per the germline V gene, CDR1 is KGHSH and CDR2 is LQKENI. The CDR3 contains 15 residues. Unmatched junction bases numbered 4, after V lost 4 bases and J lost 7 bases. CDR3 bases: TGTGCCAGCTCACGGGAGACTAGCGGGGGGAATGAGCAGTTCTTC. Amino acids: CASSRETSGGNEQFF.

This chain links TRBV5-1 with TRBJ2-6; D is possibly TRBD1 or TRBD2 (5 bases each). Trimming left V 0 bases short and J 4 bases short, with 26 bases between. CDR1 is SGHRS and CDR2 is YFSETQ in the germline V gene. The CDR3 covers 21 residues. The CDR3 DNA reads TGCGCCAGCAGCTTGGATGTTAGGGGAGCCGCCTCTCCCTCGGGGGCCAACGTCCTGACTTTC. The encoded protein is CASSLDVRGAASPSGANVLTF.

This clonotype has at least ten counts. The chain carries TRBV18 and TRBJ2-7; tentatively, D is TRBD2 (5 bases). V was pared by 0 bases and J by 3 bases, with 12 bases between. The CDR3 runs 15 residues. The germline CDR1 and CDR2 sequences are KGHSH and LQKENI. In nucleotides, the CDR3 is TGTGCCAGCTCACCACCGGGTCCAGGAGGCTACGAGCAGTACTTC. This gives the protein CASSPPGPGGYEQYF.

The chain employs TRBV3-1 and TRBJ2-7; tentatively, D is TRBD1 or TRBD2 (5 bases each). The CDR3 extends over 14 amino acids. The V end lost 5 bases, the J end lost 6 bases, and 17 bases lay between the germline ends. CDR1 is LGHDT, CDR2 YNNKEL, per germline (reference sequence). This chain's CDR3 is CASSGWGNQFEQYF. Here the CDR3 DNA reads TGTGCCAGCAGCGGTTGGGGGAACCAATTCGAGCAGTACTTC.